The sequence of this T cell receptor (beta chain) was determined in a study of T cells in Graves' hyperthyroidism and ophthalmopathy. About the study: The blood sample was taken at first diagnosis, before treatment began. Study outcomes and limitations: Most expanded thyroid clonotypes above 0.001 also appeared in blood. Ophthalmopathy and stable hyperthyroidism were told apart by a 13 V-J model.

Fresh peripheral blood, roughly 9.6 ml, was the source of the PBMCs. TCR beta CDR3 region amplification was performed from RNA transcripts. HTBI primers were the set used in a first-round RT-PCR of the TCR CDR3. TCRdb re-called the multiplex PCR reads through MiXCR, storing one row per CDR3 protein. The sample lists about 380,000 distinct CDR3 sequences, 13% seen once, with more than 20% in the top ten. This clonotype was detected only a few times. The antigen is undetermined. The receptor comes from a man aged 25-45 years with Graves' hyperthyroidism that later progressed to Graves' ophthalmopathy. The sequencing sample was made of blood.

CDR3: CASSVGASGGGNEQFF. The DNA for the CDR3 is TGTGCCAGCAGCGTAGGTGCTAGCGGGGGAGGGAATGAGCAGTTCTTC. The chain combines TRBV9 with TRBJ2-1; TRBD2 matches at 10 bases. The V segment lost 0 bases and the J segment 7 bases; nucleotides outside the gene matches: 7. Germline V gene data show CDR1 as SGDLS and CDR2 as YYNGEE. CDR3 size: 16 residues. The full variable domain, rest sourced from reference TRBV9 and TRBJ2-1, is DSGVTQTPKHLITATGQRVTLRCSPRSGDLSVYWYQQSLDQGLQFLIQYYNGEERAKGNILERFSAQQFPDLHSELNLSSLELGDSALYFCASSVGASGGGNEQFFGPGTRLTVL.